This T cell receptor beta chain was identified in a study of T cells in Graves' hyperthyroidism and ophthalmopathy. Researchers barred patients who had uncontrolled infection, other autoimmune disease, pregnancy or lactation. The diagnoses drew upon clinical symptoms, serum thyroxine and TRAb, thyroid ultrasound and orbital computed tomography. Whole-study results and caveats: Blood samples included most of the expanded thyroid clonotypes exceeding 0.001.

V lost 10 bases and J lost 9; bases outside the gene matches: 8. In germline, CDR1 is WSHSY, CDR2 SAAADI. This CDR3 spans 12 amino acids. TCR beta CDR3 region amplification was performed from RNA transcripts. Initially, a first-round RT-PCR of the TCR CDR3 employed the HTBI primer set. Each CDR3 protein is one row after TCRdb ran MiXCR on the multiplex PCR reads. The table shows 560,000 or so distinct CDR3 sequences, with about 20% occurring only once. There are many counts of this clonotype. Its antigen is undetermined. The gene calls are TRBV10-2 and TRBJ2-1; TRBD2 agrees at 8 bases. This receptor was taken from a man aged 35-49 years with Graves' ophthalmopathy. The sample taken for sequencing was blood. CDR3 sequence: CATGRAGFEQFF. DNA for the CDR3: TGCGCCACCGGGAGGGCCGGGTTTGAGCAGTTCTTC.